This TCR beta chain originates from a study of spatial heterogeneity in lung cancer. The sample's time point: sample taken at primary tumor resection. Unsorted whole RNA of tumor, nontumor lung or frozen PBMC was sequenced. In TCRdb, the 5' RACE reads were re-called with MiXCR into one record per CDR3 protein. The table shows several thousand distinct CDR3 sequences, with over 7.5% occurring only once. In germline, CDR1 is MNHEY, CDR2 SVGAGI. CDR3 length equals 13 residues. V dropped 6 bases and J dropped 2 bases, with 11 bases sitting between them. This chain links TRBV6-5 with TRBJ2-7; D uncertain. This receptor was identified in a female donor with early-stage non-small cell lung cancer. The input for sequencing was PBMCs, taken at surgery. The CDR3 protein is CASSPRPTYEQYF. DNA for the CDR3: TGTGCCAGCAGCCCCCGTCCAACCTACGAGCAGTACTTC.